There are many counts of the clone carrying this T cell receptor beta chain. Its cognate antigen is unknown. The data were obtained in a study of blood T cells in healthy people across ages. Notes on the study in general: A strong correlation was seen between TCR beta diversity and naive T cell percentage. As age increased, TCR beta diversity per million T cells fell in a roughly linear fashion.

CDR3 length equals 13 residues. CDR1 is SQVTM and CDR2 is ANQGSEA in the germline V gene. V lost 7 bases to trimming and J lost 2 bases, with 15 bases between them. A sample-barcoded 5' primer and a J-beta primer mix were used in a second PCR of about 7 to 12 cycles. TCRdb redid the calling of the 5' RACE reads with MiXCR, one entry per CDR3 protein. The sample has about 1.7 million distinct CDR3 sequences, approximately 28% seen once. Each donor gave 9.5 to 10 milliliters of peripheral blood. The TCR comes from a woman aged 25 to 45 in good health. Material: blood. This sequence joins TRBV29-1 and TRBJ2-7; D is unresolved. DNA of the CDR3: TGCAGCGCCGCAACGCGGCAGACCTACGAGCAGTACTTC. Amino acid sequence: CSAATRQTYEQYF.